Below, one T cell receptor (beta chain) is given with its context. Because the CDR3 is missing its conserved closing phenylalanine or tryptophan, this is likely a read error. The CDR3 spans 14 residues. Trimming pared 6 bases from V and 0 bases from J, leaving 11 bases between. Germline V lookup: CDR1 SGHTA, CDR2 FQGNSA. This sample is part of a study of patients and donors after allogeneic stem cell transplantation. TCRdb reanalysed the RT-PCR reads using MiXCR and keeps one entry per CDR3 protein. The sample lists about 110,000 distinct CDR3 sequences; 35% to 45% were seen once. This clonotype was obtained from a human donor who was either an allogeneic HSCT recipient or a stem cell or donor lymphocyte infusion donor (not recorded which). It is not recorded whose cells these are; they may come from a transplant donor. The chain links TRBV7-2 to TRBJ1-1; D gene uncertain. Sequencing input: blood, either unsorted or a sorted T cell fraction (not recorded which). CDR3 loop: CASRPGRLNTEAFL. As DNA, the CDR3 is TGTGCCAGCAGGCCTGGACGGTTGAACACTGAAGCTTTCTTG.